Listed below are T cell receptor beta chains from one sample, sequenced in a study of OX40 agonist ivuxolimab in advanced cancers. The data were produced by immunoSEQ multiplex PCR, yet TCRdb's version contains in-frame clones alone and is incomplete. Here the sample spans 95,000 to 150,000 clones, around 89% being singletons. The specimen comprised CD4+ or CD8+ T cells sorted from blood, sampled in a trial of the OX40 agonist ivuxolimab. The receptors were sampled from an adult with an advanced solid tumor such as melanoma, head and neck, liver or kidney cancer. CDR3s include the opening cysteine and the closing phenylalanine or tryptophan. A D gene is named only where the DNA matches it firmly. Size values are once, few and many counts, or a class for expanded clones, and some rows have none.

clone_size cdr3_length j_call v_call d_call cdr3_aa cdr3_nt
once 13 TRBJ1-5 TRBV6-6 - CASRSTGNQPQHF TGTGCCAGCAGATCGACAGGAAATCAGCCCCAGCATTTT
few 16 TRBJ2-5 TRBV7-9 - CASSLGSVRVQETQYF TGTGCCAGCAGCCTAGGGTCGGTCAGGGTCCAAGAGACCCAGTACTTC
- 15 TRBJ2-3 TRBV6-5 - CASSQGGPNTDTQYF TGTGCCAGCAGCCAGGGGGGGCCGAACACAGATACGCAGTATTTT
- 16 TRBJ2-1 TRBV5-1 TRBD1 CASSLGVAGGYNEQFF TGCGCCAGCAGCTTGGGGGTCGCAGGGGGCTACAATGAGCAGTTCTTC
- 17 TRBJ2-1 TRBV7-9 - CASSPALGEGAYNEQFF TGTGCCAGCAGCCCAGCCCTGGGGGAGGGGGCTTACAATGAGCAGTTCTTC
- 11 TRBJ1-1 TRBV15 - CATRNRVEAFF TGTGCCACTCGAAACAGGGTGGAAGCTTTCTTT
- 15 TRBJ1-5 TRBV6-6 - CASRGNRDNNQPQHF TGTGCCAGCAGAGGAAACCGGGACAACAATCAGCCCCAGCATTTT
- 13 TRBJ1-1 TRBV4-3 - CASSQAGVTEAFF TGCGCCAGCAGCCAAGCAGGGGTAACTGAAGCTTTCTTT
once 13 TRBJ2-7 TRBV11-2 - CASSLAGSYEQYF TGTGCCAGCAGCTTAGCGGGGAGTTACGAGCAGTACTTC
- 15 TRBJ1-5 TRBV19 - CASIPTANSNQPQHF TGTGCCAGTATTCCGACCGCAAATAGCAATCAGCCCCAGCATTTT
- 13 TRBJ1-2 TRBV6-6 - CASSYSTVSGSTF TGTGCCAGCAGTTACTCGACTGTTTCGGGTTCCACCTTC
- 16 TRBJ2-1 TRBV18 TRBD2 CASSPLTSGGAYEQFF TGTGCCAGCTCACCGTTAACTAGCGGGGGGGCCTATGAGCAGTTCTTC
- 16 TRBJ2-3 TRBV10-3 TRBD2 CAILGGASGSTDTQYF TGTGCCATCTTGGGAGGAGCTAGCGGATCCACAGATACGCAGTATTTT
- 16 TRBJ2-7 TRBV9 - CASSVSPTQGTYEQYF TGTGCCAGCAGCGTGAGTCCGACACAGGGCACCTACGAGCAGTACTTC
- 17 TRBJ2-5 TRBV4-3 - CASSQDLVRGGGETQYF TGCGCCAGCAGCCAAGATCTGGTGAGGGGGGGCGGTGAGACCCAGTACTTC
once 14 TRBJ2-3 TRBV19 - CASSSPGGTDTQYF TGTGCCAGTAGTTCCCCGGGGGGCACAGATACGCAGTATTTT
- 13 TRBJ1-2 TRBV10-2 - CASSINLSTGYTF TGCGCCAGCAGTATTAATCTTTCGACTGGCTACACCTTC
- 12 TRBJ2-7 TRBV30 - CAWGRNPYEQYF TGTGCCTGGGGACGAAACCCCTACGAGCAGTACTTC
- 15 TRBJ2-5 TRBV5-8 TRBD1 CASSLGTGGGETQYF TGTGCCAGCAGCCTCGGGACAGGGGGGGGAGAGACCCAGTACTTC
- 13 TRBJ1-5 TRBV18 - CASSPGEDQPQHF TGTGCCAGCTCACCAGGGGAGGATCAGCCCCAGCATTTT
- 16 TRBJ2-2 TRBV27 TRBD2 CASSKRRGANTGELFF TGTGCCAGCAGTAAACGGCGGGGGGCGAACACCGGGGAGCTGTTTTTT
- 11 TRBJ2-1 TRBV7-9 - CASSREDEQFF TGTGCCAGCAGCAGGGAGGATGAGCAGTTCTTC